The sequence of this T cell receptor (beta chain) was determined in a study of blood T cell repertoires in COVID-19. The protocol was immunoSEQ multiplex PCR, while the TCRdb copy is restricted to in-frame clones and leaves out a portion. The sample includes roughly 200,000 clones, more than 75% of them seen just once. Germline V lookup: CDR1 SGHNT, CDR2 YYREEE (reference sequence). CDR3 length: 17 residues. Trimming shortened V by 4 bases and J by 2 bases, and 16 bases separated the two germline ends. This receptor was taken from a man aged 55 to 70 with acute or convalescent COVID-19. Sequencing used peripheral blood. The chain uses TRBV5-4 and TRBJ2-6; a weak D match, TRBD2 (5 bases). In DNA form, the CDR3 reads TGTGCCAGCAGCCTCCCCGGAAGAGGGACTGGGGCCAACGTCCTGACTTTC. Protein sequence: CASSLPGRGTGANVLTF. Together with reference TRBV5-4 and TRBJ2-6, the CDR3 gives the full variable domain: ETGVTQSPTHLIKTRGQQVTLRCSSQSGHNTVSWYQQALGQGPQFIFQYYREEENGRGNFPPRFSGLQFPNYSSELNVNALELDDSALYLCASSLPGRGTGANVLTFGAGSRLTVL.